This T cell receptor beta chain was observed in a study of T cell responses to AZD1222 COVID-19 vaccine. Study overall: Whether given at about 4 or about 12 weeks, second doses were pooled. Findings and caveats of the study: Clonal diversity may have been underestimated in mostly white British donors. Among spike-specific TCRs, nearly half reportedly target unmutated variant regions. Sampling that yielded the repertoires occurred only after the peak T cell response.

TCRdb's table, derived via immunoSEQ multiplex PCR, lists solely in-frame clones and lacks some. The sample has some 130,000 clones; roughly 85% are singletons. J gave up 0 bases and V 4 bases, and 4 bases lay outside the gene matches. Germline V lookup: CDR1 LGHNA, CDR2 YNFKEQ. The CDR3 is 15 residues long. About this clone itself: Its antigen is unknown.

This clonotype was sampled from an adult in good health. This sample comprised peripheral blood, obtained on day 0 of AZD1222 vaccination. V and J are TRBV4-2 and TRBJ2-3, with 7 bases aligning to TRBD2. The CDR3 sequence is CASSLSGPSTDTQYF. CDR3 sequence (DNA): TGTGCCAGCAGCCTTAGCGGGCCTAGCACAGATACGCAGTATTTT.